The present TCR beta chain was sequenced within a study of cytomegalovirus exposure and HLA in healthy donors. Whole-study results and caveats: Immune exposure information available was restricted to CMV serostatus. The study flagged about 160 TCR beta chains as cytomegalovirus-associated. Analyses of presence/absence relied on an assumption of roughly uniform sequencing depth across donors.

On this clone itself: Its matching antigen is unknown.

With 60 Vbeta and 13 Jbeta primers, the PCR was carried out. Assay: immunoSEQ multiplex PCR; the TCRdb copy retains only in-frame clones and omits some. The data contain roughly 100,000 clones, around four fifths of them singletons. Regarding donors, all were healthy bone marrow donors. Specimen: PBMCs. This TCR was sampled from a woman in her forties in good health and CMV-seropositive.

The CDR3 reads CASSSFGQMNTEAFF. The CDR3 DNA reads TGTGCCAGCAGCTCATTCGGACAGATGAACACTGAAGCTTTCTTT. The V gene is TRBV7-9, the J gene TRBJ1-1; TRBD1 is a possible D gene (6 bases). CDR3 length: 15 residues. Germline CDR1 is SEHNR and CDR2 is FQNEAQ (reference sequence). Between the trimmed V and J ends, which lost 4 bases and 0 bases, there was a span of 12 bases.